These 22 T cell receptor beta chains share one sample of origin, sequenced in a study of T cells in Graves' hyperthyroidism and ophthalmopathy. Amplification of TCR beta CDR3 regions used RNA as the template. Initially, a first-round RT-PCR of the TCR CDR3 employed the HTBI primer set. TCRdb passed the multiplex PCR reads through MiXCR, listing each CDR3 protein once. The data show approximately 560,000 distinct CDR3 sequences, 15% to 19% seen once. Input material: blood. The origin of the receptors is a woman in her twenties or thirties with Graves' hyperthyroidism.

The chain employs TRBV4-3 and TRBJ2-2, with D perhaps matching TRBD2 (5 bases). V was clipped by 0 bases and J by 4 bases, with 15 bases between them. The germline V gene encodes CDR1 LGHNA and CDR2 YSLEER. The CDR3 has 17 amino acids. CDR3 loop: CASSQDRDEGGTGELFF. CDR3 in DNA: TGCGCCAGCAGCCAAGATCGCGATGAGGGCGGCACCGGGGAGCTGTTTTTT.

This clonotype was counted ten times or more. The gene calls are TRBV7-9 and TRBJ2-5; D gene unclear. Germline V gives CDR1 SEHNR, CDR2 FQNEAQ (reference sequence). V was pared by 10 bases and J by 1 base, with 4 bases between. The CDR3 has 10 residues. CDR3 loop: CATLQETQYF. In DNA form, the CDR3 reads TGTGCCACTCTCCAAGAGACCCAGTACTTC.

The genes are TRBV19 and TRBJ2-1; D remains unclear. The ends were cut back, 1 base at V and 8 bases at J, with 3 bases in the middle. This CDR3 spans 11 amino acids. The germline gives CDR1 LNHDA, CDR2 SQIVND (reference sequence). The CDR3 DNA reads TGTGCCAGTAGTATAGCGGATGAGCAGTTCTTC. It encodes CASSIADEQFF. The full variable domain, completed using reference TRBV19 and TRBJ2-1, is DGGITQSPKYLFRKEGQNVTLSCEQNLNHDAMYWYRQDPGQGLRLIYYSQIVNDFQKGDIAEGYSVSREKKESFPLTVTSAQKNPTAFYLCASSIADEQFFGPGTRLTVL.

This clonotype appeared a few times. This chain joins TRBV9 and TRBJ1-2; D is ambiguous. The germline V gene has CDR1 SGDLS and CDR2 YYNGEE. V was shortened by 4 bases and J by 6 bases, with 13 bases between the two germline ends. The CDR3 extends over 13 amino acids. The CDR3 DNA is TGTGCCAGCAGCCCGGTCGTCGAGAATGGCTACACCTTC. This codes for CASSPVVENGYTF.

This clonotype appeared many times. The J gene is TRBJ1-1, the V gene TRBV24-1; possible D gene TRBD1, 5 bases. Looked up from germline, CDR1 is KGHDR and CDR2 is SFDVKD. Trimming pared 4 bases from V and 1 base from J, leaving 9 bases between. CDR3 length: 14 residues. CDR3 region: CATSEGVTNTEAFF. CDR3 coding DNA: TGTGCCACCAGTGAAGGGGTCACGAACACTGAAGCTTTCTTT.

This clonotype was seen ten or more times. The CDR3, as DNA: TGTGCCAGCAGCTTAGCGCCCCGGCGGGCTAGCGGGAGCACAGATACGCAGTATTTT. Amino acids: CASSLAPRRASGSTDTQYF. The chain has TRBV7-8 and TRBJ2-3; 8 bases match TRBD2. CDR1 and CDR2 from the germline V gene are SGHVS and FQNEAQ. The junction had 11 bases not matched to a gene; V was cut back by 0 bases and J by 0 bases. This CDR3 is 19 amino acids long.

This clonotype was detected ten times or more. The CDR3 bases are TGTGCCCTAAGCGGGGATGGAGAGACCCAGTACTTC. Translated: CALSGDGETQYF. The chain carries TRBV30 and TRBJ2-5; 7 nucleotides align to TRBD2. The V segment lost 8 bases and the J segment 4 bases; nucleotides outside the gene matches: 7. This CDR3 has 12 residues. CDR1 is GTSNPN, CDR2 SVGIG, per germline (reference sequence).

This clonotype turned up a few times. The chain has TRBV7-9 and TRBJ1-2, with 9 bases aligning to TRBD1. CDR3 length: 15 residues. From germline, CDR1 is SEHNR and CDR2 FQNEAQ (reference sequence). V trimming: 4 bases; J trimming: 4 bases; junction bases outside the gene matches: 7. CDR3 protein: CASSSERGQGYGYTF. The CDR3 DNA reads TGTGCCAGCAGCTCCGAGAGGGGACAGGGCTATGGCTACACCTTC.

This clonotype was observed many times. V usage is TRBV12-3 or TRBV12-4 and J usage is TRBJ2-1; D gene unclear. The CDR3 covers 12 residues. Trimming removed 6 bases at V and 6 bases at J, with 9 bases between. The DNA of the CDR3 is TGTGCCAGCAGCCATGAACCCAATGAGCAGTTCTTC. Translation: CASSHEPNEQFF.

The J gene is TRBJ2-1, the V gene TRBV30, with 7 bases fitting TRBD2. V lost 1 base and J lost 9; bases outside the gene matches: 9. Germline lookup yields CDR1 GTSNPN and CDR2 SVGIG (reference sequence). The CDR3 is 14 residues long. CDR3 in amino acids: CAWSASAGVIEQFF. The DNA for the CDR3 is TGTGCCTGGAGTGCCTCGGCGGGAGTAATTGAGCAGTTCTTC.

This clonotype was observed a few times. The chain recombines TRBV6-2 or TRBV6-3 with TRBJ1-2, with D hard to call. The V gene lost 2 bases and the J gene lost 7 bases, with 8 bases spanning the gap. Germline V gives CDR1 MNHEY, CDR2 SVGEGT. This CDR3 is 12 amino acids long. In DNA, the CDR3 is TGTGCCAGCAGTTACGTGGAGGGTGGCTACACCTTC. It codes for CASSYVEGGYTF.

The chain is built from TRBV30 and TRBJ2-2; 8 bases match TRBD1. V shed 2 bases and J 6 bases; nucleotides not matched to a gene: 8. Germline V lookup: CDR1 GTSNPN, CDR2 SVGIG (reference sequence). CDR3 length equals 15 residues. CDR3 DNA: TGTGCCTGGAGTTTTGCCCAGGGGGCTGCCGGGGAGCTGTTTTTT. Residues: CAWSFAQGAAGELFF.

The genes are TRBV19 and TRBJ1-5; maybe TRBD1 (6 bases). CDR3 length equals 15 residues. Germline V gives CDR1 LNHDA, CDR2 SQIVND (reference sequence). V shed 3 bases and J shed 5 bases, with 14 bases lying between them. This chain's CDR3 is CASSMNHGGDQPQHF. CDR3 DNA: TGTGCCAGTAGTATGAACCATGGGGGCGATCAGCCCCAGCATTTT.

This clonotype has just a few counts. The chain joins TRBV6-5 to TRBJ2-2; 7 nucleotides match TRBD2. Losses at the gene ends were 2 bases for V and 0 bases for J; bases not matched to a gene: 3. CDR3 size: 16 residues. Germline V gene data show CDR1 as MNHEY and CDR2 as SVGAGI. DNA of the CDR3: TGTGCCAGCAGTTACCTCGCGGGGGCGAACACCGGGGAGCTGTTTTTT. This translates into CASSYLAGANTGELFF.

This clonotype has more than one count but fewer than ten. The V call is TRBV29-1, the J call TRBJ1-1; possibly TRBD1 for D (6 bases). This CDR3 is 15 amino acids long. V was trimmed by 3 bases and J by 4 bases, leaving 18 bases between them. Germline V gene sequence: CDR1 SQVTM, CDR2 ANQGSEA. The CDR3 sequence: CSVECRTQGLTEAFF. CDR3 coding DNA: TGCAGCGTTGAGTGCCGGACCCAGGGGCTCACTGAAGCTTTCTTT.

This clonotype showed up many times. J is TRBJ2-2 and V is TRBV7-6, with TRBD1 matching 8 bases. The CDR3 consists of 14 residues. Trimming removed 4 bases from V and 7 bases from J; junction bases left unmatched: 5. Germline CDR1 is SGHVS and CDR2 is FNYEAQ. In DNA, the CDR3 is TGTGCCAGCAGCTCGGACAGGGCTATCGGGGAGCTGTTTTTT. Translation gives CASSSDRAIGELFF. The variable domain in full, with the rest retrieved from reference TRBV7-6 and TRBJ2-2, is GAGVSQSPRYKVTKRGQDVALRCDPISGHVSLYWYRQALGQGPEFLTYFNYEAQQDKSGLPNDRFSAERPEGSISTLTIQRTEQRDSAMYRCASSSDRAIGELFFGEGSRLTVL.

This clonotype has at least ten counts. The gene calls are TRBV12-3 or TRBV12-4 and TRBJ1-1, with D uncertain. The germline V and J ends were trimmed by 3 bases and 1 base, with 9 bases remaining between them. The CDR3 covers 14 residues. CDR3 bases: TGTGCCAGCAGTTTTTCGACTTCGAACACTGAAGCTTTCTTT. It is translated as CASSFSTSNTEAFF.

V is TRBV11-2 and J is TRBJ2-7; D possibly corresponds to TRBD2 (6 bases). The V and J ends lost 6 bases and 3 bases respectively, with 18 bases between them. Germline lookup yields CDR1 SGHAT and CDR2 FQNNGV. This CDR3 spans 15 amino acids. The CDR3 coding sequence is TGTGCCAGCAGGCTCAACGGCGTGGGAGGCTACGAGCAGTACTTC. It encodes CASRLNGVGGYEQYF.

In this sample, this clonotype turned up many times. V gene TRBV19 combines with J gene TRBJ2-1, with D possibly being TRBD1 or TRBD2 (5 bases each). Per the germline V gene, CDR1 is LNHDA and CDR2 is SQIVND (reference sequence). The CDR3 totals 14 residues. The ends were cut back, 6 bases at V and 4 bases at J, with 13 bases in the middle. The CDR3 here is CASRRGASYNEQFF. The CDR3 DNA follows: TGTGCCAGTAGAAGAGGGGCCAGTTACAATGAGCAGTTCTTC.

This clonotype was recorded many times. CDR3 protein: CASSLDRLEGSKNIQYF. The CDR3 DNA sequence: TGTGCCAGCAGCTTAGACCGTCTCGAAGGGTCCAAAAACATTCAGTACTTC. The J gene is TRBJ2-4, the V gene TRBV7-9; D uncertain. V was cut by 1 base and J by 2 bases, with 15 bases left in between. CDR1 is SEHNR, CDR2 FQNEAQ, per germline (reference sequence). This CDR3 is 17 amino acids long.

In this sample, this clonotype turned up a few times. The rearrangement links TRBV6-1 to TRBJ1-6, with D unclear. CDR1 is MNHNS, CDR2 SASEGT, per germline. V lost 2 bases, J lost 4 bases, and 9 bases lay in between. There are 15 residues in the CDR3. In nucleotides, the CDR3 is TGTGCCAGCAGTGAACGAGGGATTTATAATTCACCCCTCCACTTT. Translation: CASSERGIYNSPLHF.

This clonotype appeared many times. The chain couples TRBV5-1 to TRBJ2-7; 7 bases line up with TRBD1. After removal of 0 bases from V and 6 bases from J, the junction contained 24 bases not matched to a gene. CDR3 size: 20 residues. Per germline, CDR1 SGHRS and CDR2 YFSETQ. The CDR3 DNA is TGCGCCAGCAGCTTGGTGAGACAGGGCGGCGGTATGGTGGTTGGCTCCGAGCAGTACTTC. Protein sequence: CASSLVRQGGGMVVGSEQYF.